The TCR beta chain described here comes from a study of chemoradiotherapy in HPV16-positive cancers. On this clone itself: Its antigen is not identified.

Broader study findings: HPV-responsive T-cell expansion during chemoradiotherapy was linked to improved recurrence-free survival in HPV16-positive patients.

With 3 bases removed from V and 0 bases from J, the gap between germline ends came to 13 bases. The CDR3 loop spans 17 amino acids. Looked up from germline, CDR1 is SGHRS and CDR2 is YFSETQ. Some clones are missing from TCRdb's copy, which holds only in-frame ones; the method was immunoSEQ multiplex PCR. The table has about 6,200 clones, approximately 80% seen once. Over chemoradiotherapy, repertoires were sampled more than once. The genes are TRBV5-1 and TRBJ2-6; D not certain. This clonotype was obtained from a human donor with HPV-associated anogenital cancer. The specimen was tumor tissue, collected from a patient who underwent chemoradiotherapy. CDR3 nucleotide sequence: TGCGCCAGCAGCTCAAGCACCGGGTACTCTGGGGCCAACGTCCTGACTTTC. The encoded protein is CASSSSTGYSGANVLTF.